This is a list of T cell receptor beta chains from one sample in a study of T cell responses to AZD1222 COVID-19 vaccine. TCRdb's copy holds only in-frame clones and misses some; the assay was immunoSEQ multiplex PCR. The top ten hold approximately 0.69% of the sample, which has 150,000 to 200,000 clones, 94% seen once. Source: peripheral blood, taken on day 0 of AZD1222 vaccination. These receptors originate from an adult in good health. Both conserved end residues are part of each CDR3. D genes are given only for firm matches. Some rows have no size entry. The others give once, few or many, or a class for an expanded clone.

clone_size: NA; d_call: NA; cdr3_length: 14; v_call: TRBV5-1; j_call: TRBJ2-1; cdr3_nt: TGCGCCAGCAGCTTGGGGCTAAGTAGCGATGAGCAGTTCTTC; cdr3_aa: CASSLGLSSDEQFF
clone_size: NA; d_call: NA; cdr3_length: 15; v_call: TRBV6-4; j_call: TRBJ1-5; cdr3_nt: TGTGCCAGCAAGAAGGACGTAGTTAGCAATCAGCCCCAGCATTTT; cdr3_aa: CASKKDVVSNQPQHF
clone_size: NA; d_call: TRBD1; cdr3_length: 12; v_call: TRBV18; j_call: TRBJ1-1; cdr3_nt: TGTGCCAGCTCCGGCGGACAGGGGGAAGCTTTCTTT; cdr3_aa: CASSGGQGEAFF
clone_size: NA; d_call: NA; cdr3_length: 13; v_call: TRBV2; j_call: TRBJ1-5; cdr3_nt: TGTGCCAGCAGTGACTTCCTTAATCAGCCCCAGCATTTT; cdr3_aa: CASSDFLNQPQHF
clone_size: NA; d_call: TRBD2; cdr3_length: 15; v_call: TRBV5-1; j_call: TRBJ2-1; cdr3_nt: TGCGCCAGCAGCTTCGGACTAGCGGGAGTGGATGAGCAGTTCTTC; cdr3_aa: CASSFGLAGVDEQFF
clone_size: NA; d_call: TRBD1; cdr3_length: 14; v_call: TRBV10-3; j_call: TRBJ1-1; cdr3_nt: TGTGCCATCAGGGGACAGGGGGTGAACACTGAAGCTTTCTTT; cdr3_aa: CAIRGQGVNTEAFF
clone_size: once; d_call: NA; cdr3_length: 14; v_call: TRBV10-3; j_call: TRBJ1-1; cdr3_nt: TGTGCCATCAGTGAGTCGGTCAGGAACACTGAAGCTTTCTTT; cdr3_aa: CAISESVRNTEAFF
clone_size: NA; d_call: NA; cdr3_length: 15; v_call: TRBV7-9; j_call: TRBJ1-2; cdr3_nt: TGTGCCAGCACCCAAGAACTGGGGGGCTTTTATGGCTACACCTTC; cdr3_aa: CASTQELGGFYGYTF
clone_size: NA; d_call: NA; cdr3_length: 11; v_call: TRBV11-2; j_call: TRBJ2-1; cdr3_nt: TGTGCCAGCACCCCCCTCTATGAGCAGTTCTTC; cdr3_aa: CASTPLYEQFF
clone_size: NA; d_call: NA; cdr3_length: 14; v_call: TRBV7-6; j_call: TRBJ1-6; cdr3_nt: TGTGCCAGCAGCTTAGGTCAGCTCGCTTCACCCCTCCACTTT; cdr3_aa: CASSLGQLASPLHF
clone_size: once; d_call: NA; cdr3_length: 20; v_call: TRBV12-1; j_call: TRBJ1-6; cdr3_nt: TGTGCCAGCAGCTTTGCCCCCCAAAACAGGGCGTTGAAGGTCTCTTCACCCCTCCACTTT; cdr3_aa: CASSFAPQNRALKVSSPLHF
clone_size: NA; d_call: NA; cdr3_length: 16; v_call: TRBV4-1; j_call: TRBJ2-1; cdr3_nt: TGCGCCAGCAGCCAAATAGCGGTCGGCAACTACAATGAGCAGTTCTTC; cdr3_aa: CASSQIAVGNYNEQFF
clone_size: NA; d_call: NA; cdr3_length: 13; v_call: TRBV18; j_call: TRBJ1-3; cdr3_nt: TGTGCCAGCTCACCCTCGGCCCGAAACACCATATATTTT; cdr3_aa: CASSPSARNTIYF
clone_size: NA; d_call: NA; cdr3_length: 15; v_call: TRBV19; j_call: TRBJ1-1; cdr3_nt: TGTGCCAGTAGTATAGCAGGGGTAGGGGGCACTGAAGCTTTCTTT; cdr3_aa: CASSIAGVGGTEAFF